This entry is about one TCR beta chain. Its antigen has not been determined. Base qualities are not provided; no much larger clone lies one nucleotide away. The sample originates from a study of blood T cells in healthy people across ages (dated by TCRdb to about 2015). Broadly, across the study: In model experiments, template switching captured roughly one uniquely barcoded TCR beta cDNA molecule for every two T cells. The study analyzed two additional independent replicas of 1 million unique cDNA reads from the same blood draw for two donors, one aged 18 to 29 and one aged 80 or older. Using deep sequencing normalized with unique cDNA molecular identifiers, the study measured how TCR beta repertoire diversity changes with age. Donors were grouped into four age groups: young (average about 15 years), middle-aged (39), aged (around 56) and long-lived (approximately 82). Points the paper makes about the study in general: Estimates of total diversity from one million sequenced T cells were regarded as lower bounds and underestimates. Compared with the aged group, more naive CD4+ T cells, fewer expanded clones and increased TCR diversity were shown by the long-lived group, suggesting age selection. Observed TCR beta diversity per million T cells fell roughly linearly with age, and a significant reduction was already apparent by age roughly 41. There was a strong correlation between observed TCR beta diversity and the percentage of naive T cells measured by flow cytometry. Donor CMV infection status was unknown, potentially confounding age-related changes in expanded clonotypes. Bulk unsorted PBMC profiling prevented conclusive comparison of naive and antigen-experienced compartments.

At the junction V is shortened by 6 bases and J by 11 bases; bases outside the gene matches: 16. Its CDR3 holds 15 amino acids, cysteine through phenylalanine. Only CDR3 DNA remains: 45 bases, in frame from the first base. Donors were a few dozen systemically healthy Caucasian individuals from Russia aged about 6 to 100 years. Approximately 11 milliliters of peripheral blood were drawn from each donor into EDTA-treated Vacutainer tubes. Ficoll-Paque density-gradient centrifugation was used to isolate PBMCs, with at least 7 million obtained per sample. Total RNA was extracted from PBMCs with Trizol reagent, with at least 6 micrograms obtained per sample. The percentages of naive CD45RAhigh/CD27high T cells were determined by flow cytometry on a PBMC aliquot from every donor. Library preparation employed 5' RACE. The listed sequencing device is Illumina HiSeq 2500. The second PCR ran for about 6 to 12 cycles and used a J-beta primer mix along with a sample-barcoded 5' primer. Each TCR beta cDNA molecule received a unique molecular identifier from a template-switch 5' adaptor carrying 12 random nucleotides. Each sample yielded at least 3 million CDR3-containing paired-end reads. The Mint cDNA synthesis kit, primed by a TRBC-specific oligonucleotide, was used to synthesize first-strand cDNA from all RNA. All cDNA was treated with uracil-DNA glycosylase and then went through a first 18-cycle PCR with the universal primers M1SS and BC2_uni_R. As for the authors' bioinformatics: For normalization, 1 million high-quality reads were randomly selected from each sample, with every read carrying a distinct molecular identifier. Reads with shared molecular identifiers were discarded instead of being binned into consensus sequences. MiTCR, set to a Q25 quality threshold and the strictest error-elimination algorithm, was used for CDR3 identification, clonotype clustering and error correction. Lower-bound total TCR beta diversity was estimated with a nonparametric unseen species model using Euler transformation. Using fastp trimming at Q25 and MiXCR clonotype assembly, TCRdb reanalyzed the public sequencing data and kept in-frame beta chains. Entries that share a CDR3 protein sequence are merged under the most common genes and DNA. The authors' filters were not applied to this entry. This sample gives roughly 800,000 distinct CDR3 sequences in total; more than 20% of them show up just once. The ten largest clones capture more than 7.5% of the sample.

The same data also went into a second study, on T cells of mothers and their children. Reported in the second study: The donors were nine systemically healthy Caucasian individuals, made up of three mothers and their six children. cDNA synthesis used all of the extracted RNA, with around 1.5 ug of RNA in each 15 ul reaction. Sample barcodes and 2-4 random nucleotides were added via the M1S primer in the second PCR. More than 8.5 million TCR beta CDR3 reads were obtained from each mother, and approximately 3 million reads were obtained from each child. In both related and unrelated pairs, thymic selection shapes the output of TCR recombination in a similar way, with inherited differences having only a minor effect. Related mother-child pairs always showed normalized repertoire overlap that was slightly higher than in unrelated mother-child pairs, though the difference was never significant. Persistent microchimeric T cell clones were not detected, at a sensitivity of around 100 clones per million clonotypes. In the study, deep NGS was used to compare the TCR beta repertoires of mothers and children, and features distinguishing related mother-child pairs from unrelated individuals were sought. On average, the children were approximately 12 +/- 4 years old, while the mothers were 40 +/- 4 years old. Libraries were sequenced on Illumina HiSeq 2000 with 100+100 nt paired-end reads after adapter ligation with NEBNext reagents. To avoid cross-contamination, the mother libraries and the child libraries were prepared a month apart and sequenced in separate runs. Each donor had between about 450,000 and 2,100,000 distinct TCR beta clonotypes identified. Naive TCR beta clonotypes were estimated from low-frequency clonotypes matched to each donor's FACS-determined naive share, without sorting.

Sequenced sample: blood. This chain is built from TRBV12-3 or TRBV12-4 and TRBJ1-5; TRBD1 lines up with 7 middle nucleotides. This TCR was recovered from a boy aged 5-17 years in good health. The DNA sequence is TGTGCCAGCAGGCGACAGGGTACCCGAGGTATGGCCCAGCATTTT. Translation gives CASRRQGTRGMAQHF.